This TCR beta chain was sequenced during a study of post-analysis software for immune sequencing data. Regarding the study as a whole: In patients, TRBV5-6, TRBV5-1 and TRBV20-1 belonged to 4 or 5 TRBV segments found more frequently than in controls.

This CDR3 has 14 amino acids. The V gene lost 5 bases and the J gene lost 7 bases, with 15 bases spanning the gap. Germline CDR1 is SGHTA and CDR2 is FQGNSA. For this clonotype: The antigen is not known.

TCR beta cDNA libraries included unique molecular identifiers. Via MiXCR, TCRdb re-called the PCR reads, giving one row per CDR3 protein. Of roughly 670,000 distinct CDR3 sequences in the sample, approximately 59% were seen once. The source is a girl aged 2 to 10 with multiple sclerosis. Sequencing was carried out using blood. This chain links TRBV7-2 with TRBJ2-1; D remains unclear. In DNA, the CDR3 is TGTGCCAGCAGCCCGTACTCCCTGAGGAATGAGCAGTTCTTC. Translation: CASSPYSLRNEQFF. Combining the CDR3 with reference TRBV7-2 and TRBJ2-1 gives the whole variable domain GAGVSQSPSNKVTEKGKDVELRCDPISGHTALYWYRQSLGQGLEFLIYFQGNSAPDKSGLPSDRFSAERTGGSVSTLTIQRTQQEDSAVYLCASSPYSLRNEQFFGPGTRLTVL.